This T cell receptor (beta chain) was observed in a study of cytomegalovirus exposure and HLA in healthy donors. Study-wide findings and caveats: Later analysis suggested links between common viral pathogens and several top significant clusters. Another analysis was done later, and it associated approximately 15,000 TCR beta sequences with HLA alleles at 0.05 false discovery rate.

PCR employed 60 Vbeta and 13 Jbeta primers. Profiled with immunoSEQ multiplex PCR; TCRdb holds only in-frame clones, not every one. This sample's table has about 200,000 clones. As for this clone: No antigen is known for it.

Germline trimming cut 7 bases from V and 2 bases from J; bases unmatched to any gene: 6. The CDR3 runs 13 residues. The germline gives CDR1 SGHRS, CDR2 YFSETQ. Sequencing was performed on PBMCs. The chain employs TRBV5-1 and TRBJ2-7; 7 bases align to TRBD1. The receptor was derived from a woman in her 30s in good health and CMV-seropositive. The CDR3 sequence: CASSRDSTYEQYF. The CDR3 DNA sequence: TGCGCCAGCTCCCGGGACAGCACCTACGAGCAGTACTTC.